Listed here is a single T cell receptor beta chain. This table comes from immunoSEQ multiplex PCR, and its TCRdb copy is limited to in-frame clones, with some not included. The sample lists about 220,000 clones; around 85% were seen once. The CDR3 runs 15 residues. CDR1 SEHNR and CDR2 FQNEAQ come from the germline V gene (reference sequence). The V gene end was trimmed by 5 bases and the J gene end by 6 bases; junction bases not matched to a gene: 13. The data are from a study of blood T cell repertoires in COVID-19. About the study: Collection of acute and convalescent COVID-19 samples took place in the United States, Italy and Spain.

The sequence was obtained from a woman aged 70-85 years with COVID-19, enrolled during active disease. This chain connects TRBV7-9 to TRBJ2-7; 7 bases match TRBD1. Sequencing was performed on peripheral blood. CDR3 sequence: CASSAMTGSFSEQYF. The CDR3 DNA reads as TGTGCCAGCAGCGCCATGACAGGGTCATTCTCCGAGCAGTACTTC.